The rows below give T cell receptor beta chains drawn from one sample of a study of blood T cell repertoires in COVID-19. Sequencing was performed with immunoSEQ multiplex PCR; in TCRdb, only in-frame clones are kept and a portion is missing. The sample holds some 320,000 clones, around 87% seen once. What was sequenced was peripheral blood. The receptors originated from a woman aged 45 to 65 who had recovered from COVID-19. Both conserved end residues are part of each CDR3. Clone size appears in some rows only: once, few, many, or a class for an expanded clone.

clone_size v_call cdr3_aa
- TRBV4-2 CASSKDQGYITEAFF
- TRBV28 CASSLFAGGDPYEQYF
- TRBV5-1 CASSEQGSPGNTIYF
- TRBV10-3 CAISELTSGSYNEQFF
- TRBV5-4 CASSLRPAGTGELFF
- TRBV15 CATSAPGTGWYTQYF
- TRBV6-2/TRBV6-3 CASSYTSSTEAFF
- TRBV6-2/TRBV6-3 CASSYRTSGGRSEQFF
- TRBV5-6 CASSRRRTNTGELFF
- TRBV5-4 CASSLRSGSYTF
- TRBV4-2 CASSQVAGGNTEAFF
- TRBV7-7 CASSPGDRGSDEQFF
- TRBV29-1 CSVNIMNTEAFF
- TRBV27 CASSEGVPGGYTF
- TRBV28 CASRSSGDSLHEQFF
- TRBV14 CASSQEVFFPGDGYTF
- TRBV11-2 CASSLDLRRGSNQPQHF
- TRBV5-8 CATQPRARNQPQHF
- TRBV6-2/TRBV6-3 CASSLRTALMDQPQHF
- TRBV30 CAWSIRTGFSYEQYF
- TRBV15 CATSRDRTEETQYF
- TRBV6-6 CASSSSGRGNSPLHF
once TRBV11-2 CASSFPTGGLNTEAFF
- TRBV10-2 CASSESGTGDSPLHF
- TRBV5-1 CASSVELAGGLTEQFF
- TRBV5-1 CASSLEGGAETQYF
- TRBV4-3 CASSRVLGTDTQYF
- TRBV28 CASSSRVGGYTF
- TRBV27 CASSLRDRGFYNEQFF
once TRBV3-1/TRBV3-2 CASSQADYGYTF
once TRBV5-5 CASSLAQEGYTF
- TRBV2 CASRGVRGTTGELFF
- TRBV5-6 CASSSGINTGELFF
once TRBV5-1 CASSLATSGFYNEQFF
- TRBV9 CASSVGGQGLETQYF
- TRBV19 CASNRLGLAGGGKNTGELFF
- TRBV7-9 CASSHRGQAGNEKLFF
- TRBV3-1/TRBV3-2 CASSQGLAGAGNEQFF
- TRBV18 CASSPFRGQGSYEQYF
- TRBV28 CASRQAYEQYF
once TRBV2 CATRRGQNTEAFF
- TRBV19 CASTTGTRINNEQFF
few TRBV6-1 CASSETGGGLEQFF
- TRBV11-2 CASSLTGRLNTEAFF
- TRBV5-1 CASSLGARLIPAEAFF
- TRBV3-1/TRBV3-2 CASSPQGFGSEAFF
few TRBV7-8 CASSARGGSNQPQHF
- TRBV6-6 CASNPDITSTEAFF
- TRBV28 CASSLSGGELFF